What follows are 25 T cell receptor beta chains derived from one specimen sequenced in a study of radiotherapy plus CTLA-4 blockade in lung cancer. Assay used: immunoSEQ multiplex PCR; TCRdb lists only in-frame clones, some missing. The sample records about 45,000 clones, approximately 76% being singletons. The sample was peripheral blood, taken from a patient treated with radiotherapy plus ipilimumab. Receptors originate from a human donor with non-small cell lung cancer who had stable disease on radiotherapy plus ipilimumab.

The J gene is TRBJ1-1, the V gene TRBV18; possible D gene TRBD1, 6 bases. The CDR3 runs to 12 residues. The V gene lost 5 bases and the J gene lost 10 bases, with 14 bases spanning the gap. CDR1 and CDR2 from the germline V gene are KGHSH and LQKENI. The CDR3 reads CASSADQGTAFF. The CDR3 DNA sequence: TGTGCCAGCTCAGCAGACCAGGGGACAGCTTTCTTT.

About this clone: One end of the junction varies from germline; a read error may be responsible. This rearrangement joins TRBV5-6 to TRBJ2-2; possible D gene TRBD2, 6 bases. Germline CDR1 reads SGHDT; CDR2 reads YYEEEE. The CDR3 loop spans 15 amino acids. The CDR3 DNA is TGTGCCAGCAGGTTGGGACTGATGAACACCGGGGAGCTGTTTTTT. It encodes CASRLGLMNTGELFF.

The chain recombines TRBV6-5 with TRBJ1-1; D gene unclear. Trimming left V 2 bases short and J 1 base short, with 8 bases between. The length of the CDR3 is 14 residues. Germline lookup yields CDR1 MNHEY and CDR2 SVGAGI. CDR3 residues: CASSYGLRNTEAFF. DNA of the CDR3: TGTGCCAGCAGTTACGGCCTAAGGAACACTGAAGCTTTCTTT.

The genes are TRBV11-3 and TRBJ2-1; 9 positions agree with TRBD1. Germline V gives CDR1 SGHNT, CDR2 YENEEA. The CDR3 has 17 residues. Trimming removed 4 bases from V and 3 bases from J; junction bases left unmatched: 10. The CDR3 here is CASSSDPGTGNYNEQFF. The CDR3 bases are TGTGCCAGCAGCTCCGACCCCGGGACAGGGAACTACAATGAGCAGTTCTTC.

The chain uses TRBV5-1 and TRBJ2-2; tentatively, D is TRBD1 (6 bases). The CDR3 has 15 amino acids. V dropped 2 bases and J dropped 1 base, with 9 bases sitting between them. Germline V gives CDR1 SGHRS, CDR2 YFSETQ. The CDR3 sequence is CASSFGQMNTGELFF. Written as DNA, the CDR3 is TGCGCCAGCAGCTTCGGACAGATGAACACCGGGGAGCTGTTTTTT.

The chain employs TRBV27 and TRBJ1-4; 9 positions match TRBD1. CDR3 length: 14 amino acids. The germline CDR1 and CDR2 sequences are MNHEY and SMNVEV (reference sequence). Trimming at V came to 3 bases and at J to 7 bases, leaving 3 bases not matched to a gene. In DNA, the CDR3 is TGTGCCAGCAGTTTCGACAGGGGGATTGAAAAACTGTTTTTT. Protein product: CASSFDRGIEKLFF. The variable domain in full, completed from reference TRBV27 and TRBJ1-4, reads EAQVTQNPRYLITVTGKKLTVTCSQNMNHEYMSWYRQDPGLGLRQIYYSMNVEVTDKGDVPEGYKVSRKEKRNFPLILESPSPNQTSLYFCASSFDRGIEKLFFGSGTQLSVL.

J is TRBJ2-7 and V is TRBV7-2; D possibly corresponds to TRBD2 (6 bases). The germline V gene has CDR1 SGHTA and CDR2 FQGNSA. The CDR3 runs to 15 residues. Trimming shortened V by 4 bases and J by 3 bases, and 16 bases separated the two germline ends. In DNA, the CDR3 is TGTGCCAGCAGCTCCACGGGGACGGGACTCTACGAGCAGTACTTC. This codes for CASSSTGTGLYEQYF.

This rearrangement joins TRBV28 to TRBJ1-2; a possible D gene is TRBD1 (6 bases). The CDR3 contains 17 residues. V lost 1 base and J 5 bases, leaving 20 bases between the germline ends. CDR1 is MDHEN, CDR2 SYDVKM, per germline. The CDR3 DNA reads TGTGCCAGCAGTTTATATGTAAGCGGGGGCGCTGAATATGGCTACACCTTC. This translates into CASSLYVSGGAEYGYTF.

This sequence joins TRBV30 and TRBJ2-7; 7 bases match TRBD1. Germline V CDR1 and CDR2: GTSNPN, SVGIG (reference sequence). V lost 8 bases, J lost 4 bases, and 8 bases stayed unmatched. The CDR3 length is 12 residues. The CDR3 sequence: CATIEGAYEQYF. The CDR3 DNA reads TGTGCCACCATTGAGGGGGCGTACGAGCAGTACTTC. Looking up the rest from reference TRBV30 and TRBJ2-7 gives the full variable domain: SQTIHQWPATLVQPVGSPLSLECTVEGTSNPNLYWYRQAAGRGLQLLFYSVGIGQISSEVPQNLSASRPQDRQFILSSKKLLLSDSGFYLCATIEGAYEQYFGPGTRLTVT.

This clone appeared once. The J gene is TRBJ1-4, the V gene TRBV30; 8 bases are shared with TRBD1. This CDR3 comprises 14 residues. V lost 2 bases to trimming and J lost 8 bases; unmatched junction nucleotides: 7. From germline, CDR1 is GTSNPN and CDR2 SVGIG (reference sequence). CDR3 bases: TGTGCCTGGAGTAGGGACAGGCAAGACGAAAAACTGTTTTTT. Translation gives CAWSRDRQDEKLFF.

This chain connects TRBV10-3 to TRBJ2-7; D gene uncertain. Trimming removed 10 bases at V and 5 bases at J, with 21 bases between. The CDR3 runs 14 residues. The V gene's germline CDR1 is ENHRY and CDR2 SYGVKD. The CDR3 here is CATNHGPDKDEQYF. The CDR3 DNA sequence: TGTGCCACCAACCACGGGCCCGATAAAGACGAGCAGTACTTC.

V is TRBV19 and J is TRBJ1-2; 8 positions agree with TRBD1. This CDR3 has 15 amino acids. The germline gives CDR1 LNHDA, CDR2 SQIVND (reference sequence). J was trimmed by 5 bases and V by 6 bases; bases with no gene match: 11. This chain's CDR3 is CASRTVIQGGYGYTF. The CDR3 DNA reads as TGTGCCAGTAGGACGGTGATACAGGGGGGATATGGCTACACCTTC.

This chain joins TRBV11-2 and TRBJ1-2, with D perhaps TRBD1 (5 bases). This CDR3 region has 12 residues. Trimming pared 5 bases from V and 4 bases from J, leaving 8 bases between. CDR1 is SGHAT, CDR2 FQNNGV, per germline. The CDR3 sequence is CASSAGVYGYTF. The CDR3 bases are TGTGCCAGCAGCGCGGGGGTCTATGGCTACACCTTC.

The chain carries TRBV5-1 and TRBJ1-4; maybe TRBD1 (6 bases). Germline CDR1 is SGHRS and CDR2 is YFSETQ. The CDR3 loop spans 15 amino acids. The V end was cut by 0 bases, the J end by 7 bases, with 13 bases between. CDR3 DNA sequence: TGCGCCAGCAGCTTGGATGGGGGGCGCCTTGAAAAACTGTTTTTT. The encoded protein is CASSLDGGRLEKLFF.

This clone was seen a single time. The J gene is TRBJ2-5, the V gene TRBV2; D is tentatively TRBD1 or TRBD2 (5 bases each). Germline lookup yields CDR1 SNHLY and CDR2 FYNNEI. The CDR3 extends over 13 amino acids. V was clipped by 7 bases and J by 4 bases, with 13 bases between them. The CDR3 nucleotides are TGTGCCAGCATCTTTAATGGGGGAGAGACCCAGTACTTC. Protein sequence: CASIFNGGETQYF. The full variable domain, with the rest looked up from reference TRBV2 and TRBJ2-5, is EPEVTQTPSHQVTQMGQEVILRCVPISNHLYFYWYRQILGQKVEFLVSFYNNEISEKSEIFDDQFSVERPDGSNFTLKIRSTKLEDSAMYFCASIFNGGETQYFGPGTRLLVL.

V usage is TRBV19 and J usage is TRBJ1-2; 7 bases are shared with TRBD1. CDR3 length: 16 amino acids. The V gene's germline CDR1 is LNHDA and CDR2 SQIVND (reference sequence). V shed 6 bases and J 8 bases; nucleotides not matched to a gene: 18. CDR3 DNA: TGTGCCAGTAGGCTGAACGGACAGGAGGGGGTTAGGGGCTACACCTTC. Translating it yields CASRLNGQEGVRGYTF.

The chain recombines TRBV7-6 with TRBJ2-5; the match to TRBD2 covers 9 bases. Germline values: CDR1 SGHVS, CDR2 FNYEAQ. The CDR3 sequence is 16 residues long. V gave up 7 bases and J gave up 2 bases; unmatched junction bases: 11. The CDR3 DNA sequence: TGTGCCAGCATCGAGTGGCGGGGGGGAGGGCAAGAGACCCAGTACTTC. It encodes CASIEWRGGGQETQYF.

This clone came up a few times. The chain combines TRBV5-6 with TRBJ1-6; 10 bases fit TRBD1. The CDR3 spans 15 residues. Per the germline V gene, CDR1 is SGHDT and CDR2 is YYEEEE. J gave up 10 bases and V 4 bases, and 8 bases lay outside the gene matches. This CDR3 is CASSTTGGAGSPLHF. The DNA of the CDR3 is TGTGCCAGCAGCACGACAGGGGGCGCGGGATCACCCCTCCACTTT.

This CDR3 is CASSTGLANTEAFF. DNA for the CDR3: TGTGCCAGCAGTACAGGGTTGGCGAACACTGAAGCTTTCTTT. The chain combines TRBV5-8 with TRBJ1-1; maybe TRBD1 (6 bases). CDR3 size: 14 residues. The germline V gene has CDR1 SGHTS and CDR2 YDEGEE. The V end was cut by 5 bases, the J end by 1 base, with 12 bases between.

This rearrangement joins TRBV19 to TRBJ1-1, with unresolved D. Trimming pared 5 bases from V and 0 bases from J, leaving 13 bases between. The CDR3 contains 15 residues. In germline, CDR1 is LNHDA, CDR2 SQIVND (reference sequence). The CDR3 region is CASSARTGMNTEAFF. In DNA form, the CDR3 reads TGTGCCAGTAGTGCAAGGACCGGCATGAACACTGAAGCTTTCTTT.

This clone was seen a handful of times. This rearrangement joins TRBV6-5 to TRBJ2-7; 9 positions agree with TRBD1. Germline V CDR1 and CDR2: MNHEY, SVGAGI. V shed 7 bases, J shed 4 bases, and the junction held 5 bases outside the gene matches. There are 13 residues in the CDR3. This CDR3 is CASISGQGYEQYF. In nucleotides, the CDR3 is TGTGCCAGCATTTCGGGACAGGGTTACGAGCAGTACTTC.

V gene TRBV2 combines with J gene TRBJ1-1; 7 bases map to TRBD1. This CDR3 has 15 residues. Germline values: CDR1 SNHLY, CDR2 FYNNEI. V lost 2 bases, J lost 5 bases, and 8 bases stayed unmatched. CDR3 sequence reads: CASSEHAGGGTEAFF. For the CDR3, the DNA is TGTGCCAGCAGTGAACATGCAGGGGGAGGAACTGAAGCTTTCTTT.

CDR3 region: CASSLALGASYGYTF. In DNA form, the CDR3 reads TGTGCCAGCAGCTTGGCGTTGGGGGCCTCCTATGGCTACACCTTC. The gene calls are TRBV7-2 and TRBJ1-2; tentative D call: TRBD1 (6 bases). V lost 3 bases and J 4 bases, leaving 15 bases between the germline ends. The CDR3 extends over 15 amino acids. Germline loops: CDR1 SGHTA, CDR2 FQGNSA.

The CDR3 reads CASSLGSPQTQYF. In nucleotides, the CDR3 is TGTGCCAGCAGCTTGGGATCCCCCCAGACCCAGTACTTC. The rearrangement uses TRBV5-4 and TRBJ2-5; D is undetermined. Looked up from germline, CDR1 is SGHNT and CDR2 is YYREEE (reference sequence). The CDR3 loop spans 13 amino acids. V lost 0 bases, J lost 6 bases, and 9 bases lay in between. The complete variable domain, with remaining parts taken from reference TRBV5-4 and TRBJ2-5, reads ETGVTQSPTHLIKTRGQQVTLRCSSQSGHNTVSWYQQALGQGPQFIFQYYREEENGRGNFPPRFSGLQFPNYSSELNVNALELDDSALYLCASSLGSPQTQYFGPGTRLLVL.

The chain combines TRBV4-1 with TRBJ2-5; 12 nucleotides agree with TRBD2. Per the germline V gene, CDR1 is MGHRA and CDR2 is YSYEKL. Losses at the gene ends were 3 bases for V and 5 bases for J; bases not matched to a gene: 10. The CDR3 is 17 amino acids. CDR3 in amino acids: CASSQAASGGAGETQYF. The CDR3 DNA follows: TGCGCCAGCAGCCAGGCGGCTAGCGGGGGGGCCGGGGAGACCCAGTACTTC.